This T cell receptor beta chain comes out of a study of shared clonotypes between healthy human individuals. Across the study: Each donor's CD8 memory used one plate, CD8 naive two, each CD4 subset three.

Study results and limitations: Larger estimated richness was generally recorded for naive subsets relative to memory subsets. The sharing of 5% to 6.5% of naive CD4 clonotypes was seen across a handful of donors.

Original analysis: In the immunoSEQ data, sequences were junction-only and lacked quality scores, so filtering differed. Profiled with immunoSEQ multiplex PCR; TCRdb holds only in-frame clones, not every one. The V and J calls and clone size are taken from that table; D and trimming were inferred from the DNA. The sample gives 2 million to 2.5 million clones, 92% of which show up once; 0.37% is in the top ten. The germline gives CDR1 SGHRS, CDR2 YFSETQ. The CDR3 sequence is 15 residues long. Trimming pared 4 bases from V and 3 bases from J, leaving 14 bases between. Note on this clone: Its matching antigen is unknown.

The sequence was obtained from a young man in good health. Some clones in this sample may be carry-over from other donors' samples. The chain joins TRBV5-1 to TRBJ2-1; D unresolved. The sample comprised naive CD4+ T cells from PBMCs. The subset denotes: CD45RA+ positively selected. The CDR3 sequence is CASSGLVGGYNEQFF. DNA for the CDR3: TGCGCCAGCAGCGGTTTGGTAGGTGGCTACAATGAGCAGTTCTTC.